This T cell receptor beta chain is drawn from a study of T-cell reconstitution after alpha-beta-depleted transplantation in children. The study, taken as a whole, reports: Several hundred graft clones that had expanded were reportedly the source of alpha-beta T cells about two months after transplant. Recipient T cells and thymic progenitors that survived gave rise to the high TCRbeta diversity observed at day 60 in some patients. T-cell counts and diversity at one year following transplant were attributed mainly to newly produced T cells.

This clonotype was counted at least ten times. Its antigen is unidentified. Preparation of the TCRbeta library was carried out with unique molecular identifiers. TCRdb itself ran the PCR reads through MiXCR, one entry per CDR3 protein. The data contain approximately 300,000 distinct CDR3 sequences, 9.5% to 13% of them singletons. V lost 0 bases and J lost 12, with 12 bases in between. The germline gives CDR1 LNHNV, CDR2 YYDKDF (reference sequence). This CDR3 contains 13 residues. The material sequenced was peripheral blood, taken 180 days after TCRalphabeta/CD19-depleted stem cell transplant. The rearrangement links TRBV15 to TRBJ2-4; perhaps TRBD1 as D (5 bases). This receptor was identified in a male patient aged 2-10 years who had a stem cell transplant for chronic granulomatous disease, so the T cells may come from the graft donor. The CDR3 DNA follows: TGTGCCACCAGCAGAGATTTGGGGCTGGGTCAGTACTTC. As protein: CATSRDLGLGQYF.